This is a list of T cell receptor beta chains from one sample in a study of cytomegalovirus exposure and HLA in healthy donors. Profiling relied on immunoSEQ multiplex PCR, and the TCRdb table lists in-frame clones only, not all of them. The sample carries over 150,000 clones, about four fifths recorded once. Source material: PBMCs. All receptors derive from a young man in good health and CMV-seropositive. Both conserved end residues are part of each CDR3. Fields, in order: CDR3 protein, V gene.

CDR3: CASSLDGGGFTDTQYF
V: TRBV5-1

CDR3: CASSLDRDGYTF
V: TRBV5-1

CDR3: CASSLPGQGHNEQFF
V: TRBV27

CDR3: CASSLKAWRGKETQYF
V: TRBV7-8

CDR3: CASSEGTSGTDTQYF
V: TRBV6-4

CDR3: CASGDINSNQPQHF
V: TRBV7-9

CDR3: CASSYRGLGTDTQYF
V: TRBV6-5

CDR3: CSARTGGNTGELFF
V: TRBV29-1

CDR3: CASSQVGRNNEQFF
V: TRBV4-3

CDR3: CASSLWQGGTDTQYF
V: TRBV5-6

CDR3: CASSPVPTGTGETQYF
V: TRBV11-3

CDR3: CASSLERGTRAYGYTF
V: TRBV5-1

CDR3: CASSRGQVDMNTEAFF
V: TRBV4-3

CDR3: CASSLARTGIGGYTF
V: TRBV13

CDR3: CASSSRAVGVLDYGYTF
V: TRBV7-9

CDR3: CASSPLDSYNSPLHF
V: TRBV28

CDR3: CASSARGSYNEQFF
V: TRBV9

CDR3: CASSPSAAGGTEAFF
V: TRBV6-5

CDR3: CASSLEGVANYGYTF
V: TRBV5-1

CDR3: CASSSGRYTEAFF
V: TRBV5-4

CDR3: CASSLGGSNQPQHF
V: TRBV5-1

CDR3: CASSGVASGGPYNEQFF
V: TRBV6-1

CDR3: CASSLTLAGGLGTGELFF
V: TRBV11-2

CDR3: CASGLQQGRDYGYTF
V: TRBV12-5

CDR3: CATSRGDRGGQPQHF
V: TRBV15

CDR3: CASSEVSGFHGYTF
V: TRBV10-2

CDR3: CAISSTAGNYGYTF
V: TRBV10-3

CDR3: CASSLAGVQGTDTQYF
V: TRBV5-1

CDR3: CASKTGLNYGYTF
V: TRBV6-5

CDR3: CASGPGTMIYEQYF
V: TRBV12-5

CDR3: CAWNPGTGDNEQFF
V: TRBV30

CDR3: CASRRFAGANVLTF
V: TRBV6-5

CDR3: CASSLSRTGNTEAFF
V: TRBV2

CDR3: CASSFEDSSYNEQFF
V: TRBV7-9

CDR3: CASSQGATNEKLFF
V: TRBV18

CDR3: CASSPKGGGPSYEQYF
V: TRBV5-4

CDR3: CASSTQRDNYEQYF
V: TRBV7-9

CDR3: CASSSGTDTGELFF
V: TRBV5-1

CDR3: CASSPRGQGGYNEQFF
V: TRBV28

CDR3: CASSLKSGEQFF
V: TRBV7-9

CDR3: CASSQFRQNYGYTF
V: TRBV6-5